These 8 T cell receptor beta chains share one sample of origin, sequenced in a study of blood T cell repertoires in COVID-19. Assay used: immunoSEQ multiplex PCR; TCRdb lists only in-frame clones, some missing. The sample comprises approximately 300,000 clones, around 86% of which are singletons, and 1% rests with the top ten. Sequenced input: peripheral blood. All receptors come from a man aged 45-60 years with active or convalescent COVID-19.

The chain links TRBV4-1 to TRBJ2-7; D gene ambiguous. CDR3 length equals 15 residues. The V and J ends lost 0 bases and 1 base respectively, with 10 bases between them. Per the germline V gene, CDR1 is MGHRA and CDR2 is YSYEKL. The CDR3 sequence: CASSQDSLSSYEQYF. For the CDR3, the DNA is TGCGCCAGCAGCCAAGATTCCCTCAGTTCCTACGAGCAGTACTTC.

CDR3 coding DNA: TGTGCCAGCCCGGGGGGCGGGGCTTCCTACGAGCAGTACTTC. This translates into CASPGGGASYEQYF. V is TRBV28 and J is TRBJ2-7; D may be TRBD2 (7 bases). Germline V CDR1 and CDR2: MDHEN, SYDVKM. Trimming removed 8 bases from V and 1 base from J, with 15 bases in between. This CDR3 has 14 amino acids.

For the CDR3, the DNA is TGTGCCAGCAGTGAAGGGACTCTGACTAGCGGCCAGAGCACAGATACGCAGTATTTT. Residues: CASSEGTLTSGQSTDTQYF. The rearrangement links TRBV6-1 to TRBJ2-3; 9 bases map to TRBD2. CDR3 length: 19 amino acids. Losses at the gene ends were 1 base for V and 0 bases for J; bases not matched to a gene: 11. CDR1 MNHNS and CDR2 SASEGT come from the germline V gene.

The chain couples TRBV7-7 to TRBJ2-2; no definite D call. Germline CDR1 SSHAT, CDR2 FNYEAQ (reference sequence). The CDR3 length is 13 residues. The germline V and J ends were trimmed by 0 bases and 6 bases, with 5 bases remaining between them. In DNA, the CDR3 is TGTGCCAGCAGCTTAGCGGGCGCCGGGGAGCTGTTTTTT. Residues: CASSLAGAGELFF.

V usage is TRBV28 and J usage is TRBJ2-7; 7 bases match TRBD1. The ends lost 6 bases at V and 4 bases at J; junction bases unmatched: 6. Germline CDR1 reads MDHEN; CDR2 reads SYDVKM. The CDR3 consists of 13 residues. CDR3 protein: CASRDVTGYEQYF. The CDR3 DNA follows: TGTGCCAGCAGAGACGTGACAGGGTACGAGCAGTACTTC.

V usage is TRBV4-2 and J usage is TRBJ2-7; 7 bases line up with TRBD1. Germline assignment: CDR1 LGHNA and CDR2 YNFKEQ. The CDR3 length is 14 residues. The trim removed 5 bases at V and 2 bases at J, leaving 6 bases unmatched. CDR3 sequence reads: CASSYTGAAYEQYF. CDR3 bases: TGTGCCAGCAGCTATACAGGGGCCGCCTACGAGCAGTACTTC.

V is TRBV9 and J is TRBJ2-2, with a weak D call TRBD2 (7 bases). Per the germline V gene, CDR1 is SGDLS and CDR2 is YYNGEE. The germline V and J ends were trimmed by 6 bases and 0 bases, with 12 bases remaining between them. The CDR3 runs 15 residues. The CDR3 nucleotides are TGTGCCAGCAACACAGGGAGGGCGAACACCGGGGAGCTGTTTTTT. Protein product: CASNTGRANTGELFF.

With respect to this clone: This CDR3 is also generated by other DNA sequences in the sample. This chain links TRBV18 with TRBJ2-7; 7 bases align to TRBD1. Per germline, CDR1 KGHSH and CDR2 LQKENI. This CDR3 has 15 residues. V lost 2 bases, J lost 0 bases, and 4 bases stayed unmatched. The CDR3 sequence is CASSPLQGSSYEQYF. Here the CDR3 DNA reads TGTGCCAGCTCACCATTACAGGGGAGCTCCTACGAGCAGTACTTC. Full variable domain (rest looked up from reference TRBV18 and TRBJ2-7): NAGVMQNPRHLVRRRGQEARLRCSPMKGHSHVYWYRQLPEEGLKFMVYLQKENIIDESGMPKERFSAEFPKEGPSILRIQQVVRGDSAAYFCASSPLQGSSYEQYFGPGTRLTVT.